This T cell receptor (beta chain) originates from a study of early stage breast cancer tumors. Study at large: Of some 16 invasive breast tumors, fewer than 13 were hormone receptor-positive, HER2-negative. About eight ER+/PR+/HER2- tumors were invasive ductal; a few were invasive lobular. Whole-study findings and limits: Enriched TCRB sequences shared across patients were mostly commonly generated sequences.

V dropped 3 bases and J dropped 4; count of bases not matched to a gene: 8. The CDR3 consists of 15 residues. Germline CDR1 and CDR2: MNHEY and SMNVEV (reference sequence). With regard to this clone: Antigen unknown.

Each sample had two DNA replicates, 0.45 to 0.65 ug blood or about 1.5 ug tissue. TCRdb's table, derived via immunoSEQ multiplex PCR, lists solely in-frame clones and lacks some. The sample lists fewer than 80,000 clones; more than 70% were seen once. The TCR was taken from a person aged 40 to 49 with breast cancer. The chain employs TRBV27 and TRBJ1-2; 7 bases agree with TRBD1. Sequenced input: blood. The CDR3 region has the DNA TGTGCCAGCAGTTTTGTCCGGGACAGCCCCTATGGCTACACCTTC. Translating gives CASSFVRDSPYGYTF.